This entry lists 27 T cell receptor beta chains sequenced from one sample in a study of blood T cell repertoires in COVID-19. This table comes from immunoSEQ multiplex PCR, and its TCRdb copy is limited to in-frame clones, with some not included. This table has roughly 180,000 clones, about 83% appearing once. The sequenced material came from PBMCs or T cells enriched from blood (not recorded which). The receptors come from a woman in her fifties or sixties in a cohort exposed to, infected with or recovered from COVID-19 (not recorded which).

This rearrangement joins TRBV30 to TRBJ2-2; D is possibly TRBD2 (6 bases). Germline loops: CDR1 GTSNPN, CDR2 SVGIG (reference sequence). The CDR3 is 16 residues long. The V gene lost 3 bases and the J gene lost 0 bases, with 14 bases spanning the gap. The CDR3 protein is CAWRRGTSANTGELFF. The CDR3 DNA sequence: TGTGCCTGGAGGCGCGGGACGTCCGCGAACACCGGGGAGCTGTTTTTT.

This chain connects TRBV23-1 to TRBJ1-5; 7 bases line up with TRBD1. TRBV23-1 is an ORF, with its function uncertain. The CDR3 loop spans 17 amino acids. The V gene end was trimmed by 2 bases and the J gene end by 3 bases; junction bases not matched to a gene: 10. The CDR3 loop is CASSQPPLDRDNQPQHF. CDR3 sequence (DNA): TGCGCCAGCAGTCAACCCCCGTTAGACAGGGACAATCAGCCCCAGCATTTT.

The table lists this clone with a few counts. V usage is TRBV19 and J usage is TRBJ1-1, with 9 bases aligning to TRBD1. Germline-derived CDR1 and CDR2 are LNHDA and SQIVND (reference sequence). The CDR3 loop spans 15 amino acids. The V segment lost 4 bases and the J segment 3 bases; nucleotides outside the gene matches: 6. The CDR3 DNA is TGTGCCAGTAGTACTTCGGACAGGGGAGACACTGAAGCTTTCTTT. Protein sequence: CASSTSDRGDTEAFF.

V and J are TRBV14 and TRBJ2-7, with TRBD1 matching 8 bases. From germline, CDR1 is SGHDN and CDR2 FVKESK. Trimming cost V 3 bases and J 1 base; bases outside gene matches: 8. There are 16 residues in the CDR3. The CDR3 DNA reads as TGTGCCAGCAGCCACCAAGGACAGGGTGGATCCTACGAGCAGTACTTC. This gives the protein CASSHQGQGGSYEQYF.

The chain's CDR3 is CASSLVYRGASTDTQYF. DNA for the CDR3: TGTGCCAGCAGCTTAGTATACCGGGGAGCTAGCACAGATACGCAGTATTTT. This chain links TRBV11-2 with TRBJ2-3, with D possibly being TRBD2 (5 bases). CDR3 length: 17 amino acids. Trimming pared 1 base from V and 0 bases from J, leaving 14 bases between. Looked up from germline, CDR1 is SGHAT and CDR2 is FQNNGV.

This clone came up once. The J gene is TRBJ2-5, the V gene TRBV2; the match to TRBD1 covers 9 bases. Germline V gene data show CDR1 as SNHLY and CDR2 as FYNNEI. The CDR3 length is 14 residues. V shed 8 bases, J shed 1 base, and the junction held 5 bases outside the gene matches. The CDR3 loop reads CASRDRAGQETQYF. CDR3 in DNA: TGTGCCAGCCGGGACAGGGCAGGCCAAGAGACCCAGTACTTC.

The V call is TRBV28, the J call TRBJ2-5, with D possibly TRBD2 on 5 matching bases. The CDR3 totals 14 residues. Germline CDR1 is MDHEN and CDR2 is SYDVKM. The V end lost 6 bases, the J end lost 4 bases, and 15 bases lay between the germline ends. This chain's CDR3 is CASSSGPGGETQYF. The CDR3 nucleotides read TGTGCCAGCAGCTCCGGCCCCGGAGGAGAGACCCAGTACTTC.

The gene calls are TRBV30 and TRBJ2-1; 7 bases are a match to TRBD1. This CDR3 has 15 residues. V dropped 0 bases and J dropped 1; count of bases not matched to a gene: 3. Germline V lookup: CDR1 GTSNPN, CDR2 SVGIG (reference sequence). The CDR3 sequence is CAWSVGTASYNEQFF. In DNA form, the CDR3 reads TGTGCCTGGAGTGTGGGGACAGCATCCTACAATGAGCAGTTCTTC.

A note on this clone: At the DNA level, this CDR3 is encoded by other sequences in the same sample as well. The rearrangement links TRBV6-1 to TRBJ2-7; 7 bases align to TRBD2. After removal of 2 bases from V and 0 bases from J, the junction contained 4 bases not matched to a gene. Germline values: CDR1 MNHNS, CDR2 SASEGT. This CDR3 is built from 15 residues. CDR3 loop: CASSERASGSYEQYF. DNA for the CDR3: TGTGCCAGCAGTGAAAGGGCTAGCGGCTCCTACGAGCAGTACTTC.

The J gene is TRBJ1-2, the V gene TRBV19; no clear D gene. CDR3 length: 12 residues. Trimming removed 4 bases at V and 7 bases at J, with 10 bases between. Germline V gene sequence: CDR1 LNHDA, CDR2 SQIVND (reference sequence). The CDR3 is CASSNWAVGYTF. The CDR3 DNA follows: TGTGCCAGTAGTAATTGGGCAGTTGGCTACACCTTC. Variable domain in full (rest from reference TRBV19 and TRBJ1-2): DGGITQSPKYLFRKEGQNVTLSCEQNLNHDAMYWYRQDPGQGLRLIYYSQIVNDFQKGDIAEGYSVSREKKESFPLTVTSAQKNPTAFYLCASSNWAVGYTFGSGTRLTVV.

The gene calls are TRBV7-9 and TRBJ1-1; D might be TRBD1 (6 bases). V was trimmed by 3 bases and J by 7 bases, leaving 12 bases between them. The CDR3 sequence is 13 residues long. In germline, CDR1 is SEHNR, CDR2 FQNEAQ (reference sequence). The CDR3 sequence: CASSFRTVGEAFF. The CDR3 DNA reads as TGTGCCAGCAGCTTCAGGACAGTCGGTGAAGCTTTCTTT. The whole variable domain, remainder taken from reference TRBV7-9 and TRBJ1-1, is DTGVSQNPRHKITKRGQNVTFRCDPISEHNRLYWYRQTLGQGPEFLTYFQNEAQLEKSRLLSDRFSAERPKGSFSTLEIQRTEQGDSAMYLCASSFRTVGEAFFGQGTRLTVV.

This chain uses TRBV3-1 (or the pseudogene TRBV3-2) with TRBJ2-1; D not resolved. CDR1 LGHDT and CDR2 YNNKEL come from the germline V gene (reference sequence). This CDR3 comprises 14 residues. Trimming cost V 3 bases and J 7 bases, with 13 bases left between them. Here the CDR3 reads CASSHFIVGNEQFF. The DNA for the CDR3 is TGTGCCAGCAGCCATTTTATCGTCGGTAATGAGCAGTTCTTC.

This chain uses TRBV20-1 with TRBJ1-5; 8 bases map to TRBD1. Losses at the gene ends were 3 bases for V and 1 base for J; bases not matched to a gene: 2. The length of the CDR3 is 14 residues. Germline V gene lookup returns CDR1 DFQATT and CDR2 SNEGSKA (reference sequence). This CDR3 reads CSASRQGSNQPQHF. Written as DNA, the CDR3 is TGCAGTGCTAGTAGACAGGGGAGCAATCAGCCCCAGCATTTT.

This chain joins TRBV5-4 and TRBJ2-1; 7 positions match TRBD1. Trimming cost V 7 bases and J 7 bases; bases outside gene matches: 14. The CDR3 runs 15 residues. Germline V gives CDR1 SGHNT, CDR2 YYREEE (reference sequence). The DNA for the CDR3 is TGTGCCAGCCATCAAAGACAGGGAGTTAGGAATGAGCAGTTCTTC. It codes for CASHQRQGVRNEQFF.

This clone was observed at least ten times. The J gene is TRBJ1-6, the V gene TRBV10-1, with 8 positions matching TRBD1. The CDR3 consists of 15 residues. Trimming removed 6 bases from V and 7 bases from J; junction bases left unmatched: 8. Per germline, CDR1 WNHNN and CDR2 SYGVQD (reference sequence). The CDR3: CASRDRGGLNSPLHF. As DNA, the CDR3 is TGCGCCAGCAGAGACAGGGGAGGGCTCAATTCACCCCTCCACTTT.

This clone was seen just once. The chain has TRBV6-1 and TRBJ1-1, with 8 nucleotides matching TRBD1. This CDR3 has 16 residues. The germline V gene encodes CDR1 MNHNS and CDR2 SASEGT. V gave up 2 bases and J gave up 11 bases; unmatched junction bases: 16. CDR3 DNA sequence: TGTGCCAGCAGTGAACAGACGTCCGGGACAGGCCAGGGGGCTTTCTTT. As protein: CASSEQTSGTGQGAFF.

This CDR3 reads CASTGSEAPDTQYF. In nucleotides, the CDR3 is TGTGCCAGCACTGGTAGCGAGGCTCCGGATACGCAGTATTTT. The chain couples TRBV28 to TRBJ2-3, with D tentatively TRBD2 (5 bases). CDR1 MDHEN and CDR2 SYDVKM come from the germline V gene. V shed 7 bases and J shed 6 bases, with 17 bases lying between them. This CDR3 spans 14 amino acids. Full variable domain (missing parts from reference TRBV28 and TRBJ2-3): DVKVTQSSRYLVKRTGEKVFLECVQDMDHENMFWYRQDPGLGLRLIYFSYDVKMKEKGDIPEGYSVSREKKERFSLILESASTNQTSMYLCASTGSEAPDTQYFGPGTRLTVL.

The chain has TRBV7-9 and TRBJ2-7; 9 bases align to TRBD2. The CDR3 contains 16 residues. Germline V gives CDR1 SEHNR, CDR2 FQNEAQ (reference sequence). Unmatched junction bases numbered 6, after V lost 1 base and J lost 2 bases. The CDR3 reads CASSLEASGTPYEQYF. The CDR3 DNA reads TGTGCCAGCAGCTTAGAGGCTAGCGGGACCCCCTACGAGCAGTACTTC.

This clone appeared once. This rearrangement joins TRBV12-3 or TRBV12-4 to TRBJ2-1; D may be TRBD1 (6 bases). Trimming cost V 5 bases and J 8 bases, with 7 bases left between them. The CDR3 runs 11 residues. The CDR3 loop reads CASSPGDEQFF. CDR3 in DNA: TGTGCCAGCAGTCCAGGGGATGAGCAGTTCTTC.

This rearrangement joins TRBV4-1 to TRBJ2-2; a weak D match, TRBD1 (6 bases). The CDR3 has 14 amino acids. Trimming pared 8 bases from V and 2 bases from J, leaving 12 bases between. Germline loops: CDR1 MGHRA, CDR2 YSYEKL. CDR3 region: CASFTGTNTGELFF. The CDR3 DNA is TGCGCCAGCTTCACCGGGACAAACACCGGGGAGCTGTTTTTT.

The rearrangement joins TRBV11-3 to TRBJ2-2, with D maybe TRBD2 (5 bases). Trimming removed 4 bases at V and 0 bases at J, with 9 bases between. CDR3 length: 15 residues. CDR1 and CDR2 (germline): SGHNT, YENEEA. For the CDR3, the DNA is TGTGCCAGCAGCTACGGAGGATCGAACACCGGGGAGCTGTTTTTT. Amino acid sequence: CASSYGGSNTGELFF.

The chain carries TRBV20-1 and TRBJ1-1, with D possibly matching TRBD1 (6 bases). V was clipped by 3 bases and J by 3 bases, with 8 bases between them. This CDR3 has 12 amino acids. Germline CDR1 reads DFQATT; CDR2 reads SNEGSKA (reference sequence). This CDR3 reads CSASHRDTEAFF. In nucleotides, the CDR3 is TGCAGTGCTAGTCACAGGGACACTGAAGCTTTCTTT.

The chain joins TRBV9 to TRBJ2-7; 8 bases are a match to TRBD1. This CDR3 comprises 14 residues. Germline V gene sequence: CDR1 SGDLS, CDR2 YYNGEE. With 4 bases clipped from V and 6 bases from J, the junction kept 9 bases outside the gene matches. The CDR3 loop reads CASSLQTTGAEQYF. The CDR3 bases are TGTGCCAGCAGCCTGCAGACGACAGGGGCCGAGCAGTACTTC.

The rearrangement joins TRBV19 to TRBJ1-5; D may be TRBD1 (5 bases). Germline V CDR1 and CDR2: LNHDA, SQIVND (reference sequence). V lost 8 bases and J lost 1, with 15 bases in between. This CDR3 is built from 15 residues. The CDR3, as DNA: TGTGCCAGTCATACACCGGACATCAGCAATCAGCCCCAGCATTTT. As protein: CASHTPDISNQPQHF.

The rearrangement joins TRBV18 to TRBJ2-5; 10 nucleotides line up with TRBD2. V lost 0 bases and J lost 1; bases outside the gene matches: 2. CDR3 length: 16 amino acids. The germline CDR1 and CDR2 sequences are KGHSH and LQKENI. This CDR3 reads CASSPPLAGAQETQYF. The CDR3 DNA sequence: TGTGCCAGCTCACCACCGCTAGCGGGGGCCCAAGAGACCCAGTACTTC.

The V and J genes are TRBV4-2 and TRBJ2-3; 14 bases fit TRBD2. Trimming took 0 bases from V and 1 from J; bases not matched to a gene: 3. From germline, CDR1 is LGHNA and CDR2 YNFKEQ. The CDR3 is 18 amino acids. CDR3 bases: TGTGCCAGCAGCCAAGAACCGGGACTAGCGGGGGGCACAGATACGCAGTATTTT. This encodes CASSQEPGLAGGTDTQYF.

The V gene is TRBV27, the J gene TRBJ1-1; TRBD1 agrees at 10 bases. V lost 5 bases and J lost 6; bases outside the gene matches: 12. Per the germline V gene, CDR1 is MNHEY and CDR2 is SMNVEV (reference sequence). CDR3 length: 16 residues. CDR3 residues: CASSPSRGTGVAEAFF. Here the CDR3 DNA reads TGTGCCAGCAGTCCCAGCCGGGGGACAGGGGTAGCTGAAGCTTTCTTT.